This T cell receptor (beta chain) comes out of a study of blood T cells in healthy people across ages. Germline-derived CDR1 and CDR2 are SGHTA and FQGNSA. V dropped 2 bases and J dropped 7 bases, with 15 bases sitting between them. The CDR3 is 14 residues long. With a J-beta primer mix and a sample-barcoded 5' primer, a second PCR ran about 7 to 12 cycles. In TCRdb, the 5' RACE reads were re-called with MiXCR into one record per CDR3 protein. The top ten clones hold 7% to 9% of a sample with some 1.5 million distinct CDR3 sequences, roughly 30% of them seen once. The sequence was obtained from a woman aged 25 to 39 in good health. The sample comprised blood. The rearrangement uses TRBV7-2 and TRBJ2-7; D not certain. DNA for the CDR3: TGTGCCAGCAGCTTACTACAGCCTTTGGGTGAGCAGTACTTC. As protein: CASSLLQPLGEQYF. The variable domain in full, completed from reference TRBV7-2 and TRBJ2-7, reads GAGVSQSPSNKVTEKGKDVELRCDPISGHTALYWYRQSLGQGLEFLIYFQGNSAPDKSGLPSDRFSAERTGGSVSTLTIQRTQQEDSAVYLCASSLLQPLGEQYFGPGTRLTVT.